The rows below give T cell receptor beta chains drawn from one sample of a study of cytomegalovirus exposure and HLA in healthy donors. Clones were read by immunoSEQ multiplex PCR, and TCRdb kept only the in-frame ones, dropping some. Of 150,000 or so clones listed, roughly 79% are singletons. Input material: PBMCs. All receptors come from a woman between 50 and 59 years old in good health and CMV-seropositive. The CDR3 runs from the conserved cysteine through the conserved F or W. The D gene is left open where the match is weak.

j_gene | v_gene | d_gene | CDR3aa | CDR3nt
TRBJ2-7 | TRBV19 | TRBD2 | CASSGPGLADEQYF | TGTGCCAGTAGCGGGCCGGGACTAGCGGACGAGCAGTACTTC
TRBJ1-1 | TRBV10-1 | . | CASSDRDTEAFF | TGCGCCAGCAGTGACAGGGACACTGAAGCTTTCTTT
TRBJ1-1 | TRBV7-9 | TRBD1 | CASSLAVRGDTEAFF | TGTGCCAGCAGCTTAGCGGTCAGGGGGGACACTGAAGCTTTCTTT
TRBJ2-7 | TRBV6-5 | . | CASSRLGDYEQYF | TGTGCCAGCAGCCGACTAGGCGATTACGAGCAGTACTTC
TRBJ1-6 | TRBV4-3 | TRBD1 | CASSQDRKRQGPPLHF | TGCGCCAGCAGCCAAGATAGGAAGCGACAGGGCCCACCCCTCCACTTT
TRBJ2-7 | TRBV7-9 | TRBD1 | CASSLANDRAQQYF | TGTGCCAGCAGCTTGGCAAACGACAGGGCGCAGCAGTACTTC
TRBJ2-7 | TRBV7-2 | . | CASSLGPGEWAEQYF | TGTGCCAGCAGCCTGGGGCCAGGGGAGTGGGCCGAGCAGTACTTC
TRBJ2-4 | TRBV11-2 | . | CASSFGGGQSGGIQYF | TGTGCCAGCAGCTTCGGAGGAGGACAGTCTGGCGGCATTCAGTACTTC
TRBJ2-7 | TRBV5-4 | . | CASSRGTSGRNEQYF | TGTGCCAGCAGCCGGGGGACGTCGGGGAGGAACGAGCAGTACTTC
TRBJ1-5 | TRBV7-8 | TRBD1 | CASSLGQGWNQPQHF | TGTGCCAGCAGCTTAGGACAGGGCTGGAATCAGCCCCAGCATTTT
TRBJ2-7 | TRBV28 | . | CASSLRERSPYEQYF | TGTGCCAGCAGTTTACGGGAGAGGAGCCCCTACGAGCAGTACTTC
TRBJ1-5 | TRBV6-1 | . | CASSEAAMGRNQPQHF | TGTGCCAGCAGTGAAGCGGCCATGGGGAGGAATCAGCCCCAGCATTTT
TRBJ2-7 | TRBV6-1 | TRBD1 | CASSDRGKGTYEQYF | TGTGCCAGCAGCGACAGGGGGAAAGGGACTTACGAGCAGTACTTC
TRBJ2-7 | TRBV2 | TRBD2 | CASRRGTSGSREQYF | TGTGCCAGCAGGAGGGGGACTAGCGGGAGTCGGGAGCAGTACTTC
TRBJ2-3 | TRBV27 | TRBD2 | CASRFTSGGDTQYF | TGTGCCAGCAGATTCACTAGCGGGGGAGATACGCAGTATTTT
TRBJ2-3 | TRBV7-8 | TRBD2 | CASRPLAGGRDTQYF | TGTGCCAGCAGGCCTCTAGCGGGGGGGAGGGATACGCAGTATTTT
TRBJ2-1 | TRBV29-1 | . | CSVETGQKHYNEQFF | TGCAGCGTTGAAACTGGGCAGAAGCACTACAATGAGCAGTTCTTC
TRBJ1-1 | TRBV2 | . | CASRAILLHEAFF | TGTGCCAGCAGAGCAATACTACTCCATGAAGCTTTCTTT
TRBJ2-1 | TRBV19 | . | CASSRTGTYNEQFF | TGTGCCAGTAGTAGGACGGGGACCTACAATGAGCAGTTCTTC
TRBJ2-7 | TRBV6-5 | TRBD1 | CASSWGTGRHEQYF | TGTGCCAGCAGTTGGGGGACAGGGCGCCACGAGCAGTACTTC
TRBJ2-6 | TRBV30 | . | CAYRYSGANVLTF | TGTGCCTACCGGTACTCTGGGGCCAACGTCCTGACTTTC